A single sample is the source of the 9 T cell receptor beta chains below, sequenced in a study of control samples from healthy donors and cancer patients. Sequencing used immunoSEQ multiplex PCR; TCRdb keeps in-frame clones, though not all of them. The sample lists about 120,000 clones; 80% to 90% were seen once. Sequencing was done on a sample of blood. The origin of the receptors is a man aged 25 to 45 in good health.

V and J are TRBV7-5 and TRBJ1-1; the table's D gene call, TRBD1, was not cross checked with the DNA. TRBV7-5 represents a pseudogene. CDR3 length: 15 amino acids. The CDR3 region has the DNA TGTGCCAGAAGCTACTCGGACAGGAGGAACACTGAAGCTTTCTTT. Translating gives CARSYSDRRNTEAFF.

The chain joins TRBV27 to TRBJ1-5; a possible D gene is TRBD1 (5 bases). The CDR3 totals 14 residues. The germline V gene has CDR1 MNHEY and CDR2 SMNVEV (reference sequence). Trimming removed 6 bases from V and 6 bases from J, with 15 bases in between. Written as DNA, the CDR3 is TGTGCCAGCAGCCCGAGGGGAAACACTCAGCCCCAGCATTTT. Encoded protein: CASSPRGNTQPQHF.

This chain uses TRBV5-1 with TRBJ2-3, with D possibly TRBD2 on 6 matching bases. Trimming cost V 4 bases and J 2 bases, with 17 bases left between them. Germline CDR1 is SGHRS and CDR2 is YFSETQ. The CDR3 contains 16 residues. CDR3 in amino acids: CASSAGTTLTTDTQYF. CDR3 nucleotides: TGCGCCAGCAGCGCGGGGACCACTCTTACCACAGATACGCAGTATTTT.

This clone was observed once. This chain uses TRBV28 with TRBJ2-3; perhaps TRBD2 as D (5 bases). This CDR3 spans 10 amino acids. V dropped 7 bases and J dropped 6 bases, with 5 bases sitting between them. Germline-derived CDR1 and CDR2 are MDHEN and SYDVKM. This CDR3 reads CASKRDTQYF. The CDR3 DNA reads as TGTGCCAGCAAGCGGGATACGCAGTATTTT.

This clone was seen a single time. CDR3 sequence reads: CASSSGVDYGYTF. Written as DNA, the CDR3 is TGTGCCAGCAGTTCAGGTGTGGACTATGGCTACACCTTC. The chain has TRBV6-6 and TRBJ1-2; D is uncertain. The V gene lost 4 bases and the J gene lost 3 bases, with 9 bases spanning the gap. The CDR3 has 13 amino acids. Germline CDR1 and CDR2: MNHNY and SVGAGI (reference sequence).

V usage is TRBV12-3 or TRBV12-4 and J usage is TRBJ2-6, with unresolved D. The CDR3 spans 12 residues. The V gene lost 6 bases and the J gene lost 4 bases, with 4 bases spanning the gap. The CDR3 loop is CASSPGANVLTF. The CDR3 region has the DNA TGTGCCAGCAGCCCCGGGGCCAACGTCCTGACTTTC.

This rearrangement joins TRBV19 to TRBJ1-5, with D unresolved. V dropped 3 bases and J dropped 4 bases, with 7 bases sitting between them. From germline, CDR1 is LNHDA and CDR2 SQIVND (reference sequence). The CDR3 spans 13 residues. Here the CDR3 reads CASSMEGNQPQHF. CDR3 sequence (DNA): TGTGCCAGTAGTATGGAAGGGAATCAGCCCCAGCATTTT.

The chain joins TRBV18 to TRBJ2-1; D gene ambiguous. Per germline, CDR1 KGHSH and CDR2 LQKENI. CDR3 length: 15 amino acids. With 3 bases removed from V and 6 bases from J, the gap between germline ends came to 15 bases. CDR3 sequence (DNA): TGTGCCAGCTCACCTGGGTCCGATCGCCCCAATGAGCAGTTCTTC. It specifies CASSPGSDRPNEQFF.

The chain combines TRBV14 with TRBJ2-7; possibly TRBD1 or TRBD2 for D (5 bases each). V gave up 0 bases and J gave up 5 bases, with 11 bases separating them. In germline, CDR1 is SGHDN, CDR2 FVKESK. The CDR3 loop spans 14 amino acids. CDR3 coding DNA: TGTGCCAGCAGCCAAGAAGGCCGGGGCCACGAGCAGTACTTC. It is translated as CASSQEGRGHEQYF.